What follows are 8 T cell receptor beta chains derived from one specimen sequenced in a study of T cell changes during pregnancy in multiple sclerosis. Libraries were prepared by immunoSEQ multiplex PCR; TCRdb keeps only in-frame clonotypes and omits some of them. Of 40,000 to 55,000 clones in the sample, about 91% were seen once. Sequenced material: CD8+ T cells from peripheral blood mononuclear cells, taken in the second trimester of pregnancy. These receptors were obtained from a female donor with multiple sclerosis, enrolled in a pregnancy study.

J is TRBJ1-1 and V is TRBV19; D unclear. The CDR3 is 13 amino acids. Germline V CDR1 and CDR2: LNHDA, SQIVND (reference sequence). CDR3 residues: CGASASLNTEAFF. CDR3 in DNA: TGTGGGGCTTCGGCATCCTTGAACACTGAAGCTTTCTTT.

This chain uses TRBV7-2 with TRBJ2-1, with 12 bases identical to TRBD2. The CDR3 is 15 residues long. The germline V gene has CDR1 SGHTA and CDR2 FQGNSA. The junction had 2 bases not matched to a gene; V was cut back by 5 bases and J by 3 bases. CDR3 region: CASSETSGGYNEQFF. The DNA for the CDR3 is TGTGCCAGCAGCGAGACTAGCGGGGGCTACAATGAGCAGTTCTTC.

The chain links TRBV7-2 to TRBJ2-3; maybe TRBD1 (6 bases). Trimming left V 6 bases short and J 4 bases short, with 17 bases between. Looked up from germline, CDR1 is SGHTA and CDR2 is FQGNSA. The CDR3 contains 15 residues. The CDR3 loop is CASRYSTGGSDTQYF. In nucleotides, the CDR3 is TGTGCCAGCAGGTATTCGACAGGCGGTTCAGATACGCAGTATTTT.

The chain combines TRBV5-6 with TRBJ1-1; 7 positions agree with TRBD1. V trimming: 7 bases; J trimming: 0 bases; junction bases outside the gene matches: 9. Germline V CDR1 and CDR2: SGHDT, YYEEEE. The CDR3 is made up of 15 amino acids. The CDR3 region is CASRDRAHMNTEAFF. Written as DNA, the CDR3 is TGTGCCAGCCGGGACAGAGCACACATGAACACTGAAGCTTTCTTT.

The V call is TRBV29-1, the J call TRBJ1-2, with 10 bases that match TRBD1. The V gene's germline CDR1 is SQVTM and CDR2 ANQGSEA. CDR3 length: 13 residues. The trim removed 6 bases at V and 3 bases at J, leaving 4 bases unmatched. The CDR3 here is CSVTGTGDYGYTF. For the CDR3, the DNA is TGCAGCGTAACCGGGACAGGGGACTATGGCTACACCTTC. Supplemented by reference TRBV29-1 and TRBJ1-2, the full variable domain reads SAVISQKPSRDICQRGTSLTIQCQVDSQVTMMFWYRQQPGQSLTLIATANQGSEATYESGFVIDKFPISRPNLTFSTLTVSNMSPEDSSIYLCSVTGTGDYGYTFGSGTRLTVV.

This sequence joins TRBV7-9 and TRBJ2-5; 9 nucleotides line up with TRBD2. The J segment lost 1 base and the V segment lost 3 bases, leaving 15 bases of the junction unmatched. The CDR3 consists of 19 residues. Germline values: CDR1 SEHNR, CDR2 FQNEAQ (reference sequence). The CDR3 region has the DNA TGTGCCAGCAGCTTCAGGGGGTCCTCAGGACTAGCGCTCCAAGAGACCCAGTACTTC. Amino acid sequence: CASSFRGSSGLALQETQYF.

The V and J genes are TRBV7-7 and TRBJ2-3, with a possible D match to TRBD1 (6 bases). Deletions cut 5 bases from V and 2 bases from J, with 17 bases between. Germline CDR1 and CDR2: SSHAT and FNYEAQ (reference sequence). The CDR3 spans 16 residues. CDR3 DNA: TGTGCCAGCAGCCCAAATATTGGGACACCCACAGATACGCAGTATTTT. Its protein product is CASSPNIGTPTDTQYF.

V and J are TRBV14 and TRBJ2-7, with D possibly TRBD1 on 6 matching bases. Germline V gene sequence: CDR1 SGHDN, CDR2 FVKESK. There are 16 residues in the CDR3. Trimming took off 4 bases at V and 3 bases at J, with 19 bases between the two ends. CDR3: CASSRGDRRLDYEQYF. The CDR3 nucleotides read TGTGCCAGCAGCCGCGGTGACAGGCGACTTGACTACGAGCAGTACTTC.